These 32 T cell receptor beta chains were sequenced from one sample in a study of identical twins (dated by TCRdb to the mid-2010s). The method behind the library was 5' RACE. The sequencer was an Illumina HiSeq 2000. TCRdb reprocessed the public reads (quality trimming at Q25 with fastp, clone calling with MiXCR) and kept in-frame beta chains. Rows are unified per CDR3 protein, each entry keeping the most common DNA and genes. Across this sample there are about 1.7 million distinct CDR3 sequences, with about 30% seen only once. The ten most abundant clones make up 0.25% to 0.3% of the sample. The sequenced material came from cord blood. The source is a newborn girl in good health.

This clonotype was seen only a few times. The chain uses TRBV12-3 or TRBV12-4 and TRBJ2-1; 12 positions match TRBD2. V lost 2 bases to trimming and J lost 5 bases; unmatched junction nucleotides: 4. CDR3 size: 16 residues. CDR3 in DNA: TGTGCCAGCAGTTTACGGGGGACTAGCGGGCACAATGAGCAGTTCTTC. Its protein is CASSLRGTSGHNEQFF.

The chain has TRBV27 and TRBJ1-1; D is perhaps TRBD1 (5 bases). The CDR3 sequence is 14 residues long. The V and J ends lost 6 bases and 4 bases respectively, with 15 bases between them. Germline-derived CDR1 and CDR2 are MNHEY and SMNVEV (reference sequence). CDR3 in DNA: TGTGCCAGCAGCCAGGGACCGAGGGTCACTGAAGCTTTCTTT. This sequence encodes CASSQGPRVTEAFF.

This clonotype was counted a few times. J is TRBJ2-1 and V is TRBV2, with unresolved D. The CDR3 totals 12 residues. Germline-derived CDR1 and CDR2 are SNHLY and FYNNEI. The ends were cut back, 8 bases at V and 7 bases at J, with 12 bases in the middle. Here the CDR3 reads CASRADYNEQFF. In nucleotides, the CDR3 is TGTGCCAGCCGAGCAGATTATAATGAGCAGTTCTTC.

The chain couples TRBV14 to TRBJ1-1; D is possibly TRBD1 (5 bases). V dropped 3 bases and J dropped 5 bases, with 19 bases sitting between them. The CDR3 is 16 amino acids. Germline V CDR1 and CDR2: SGHDN, FVKESK. DNA for the CDR3: TGTGCCAGCAGCCATTATCGGGGCAGGGATTATACTGAAGCTTTCTTT. Its translation: CASSHYRGRDYTEAFF.

The rearrangement uses TRBV5-4 and TRBJ1-1; no clear D. Per germline, CDR1 SGHNT and CDR2 YYREEE (reference sequence). Trimming cost V 0 bases and J 7 bases, with 7 bases left between them. This CDR3 is built from 12 residues. The CDR3 loop reads CASSLGESEAFF. The CDR3 region has the DNA TGTGCCAGCAGCTTGGGGGAGAGTGAAGCTTTCTTT.

This clonotype was counted between two and nine times. V usage is TRBV5-5 and J usage is TRBJ2-5, with no clear D. CDR1 and CDR2 from the germline V gene are SGHKS and YYEKEE (reference sequence). This CDR3 is 14 amino acids long. V lost 4 bases, J lost 3 bases, and 13 bases lay in between. CDR3 sequence (DNA): TGTGCCAGCAGCCTATCCACACGGGAAGAGACCCAGTACTTC. Residues: CASSLSTREETQYF.

This clonotype was seen at least ten times. CDR3 sequence (DNA): TGTGCCAGCACCTTAGGGGGAGGGATGGATACGCAGTATTTT. Residues: CASTLGGGMDTQYF. The V gene is TRBV28, the J gene TRBJ2-3, with a possible D match to TRBD2 (7 bases). V lost 7 bases, J lost 6 bases, and 17 bases lay in between. Germline V gene sequence: CDR1 MDHEN, CDR2 SYDVKM. CDR3 length: 14 residues.

CDR3 amino acids: CASTIAGGVDTQYF. DNA of the CDR3: TGTGCCAGCACCATAGCGGGGGGGGTTGATACGCAGTATTTT. The chain employs TRBV7-2 and TRBJ2-3; 11 nucleotides align to TRBD2. The CDR3 loop spans 14 amino acids. The germline CDR1 and CDR2 sequences are SGHTA and FQGNSA. Losses at the gene ends were 7 bases for V and 6 bases for J; bases not matched to a gene: 6.

The rearrangement links TRBV3-1 to TRBJ2-1; either TRBD1 or TRBD2 may fit D (5 bases each). From germline, CDR1 is LGHDT and CDR2 YNNKEL (reference sequence). The V and J ends lost 2 bases and 5 bases respectively, with 19 bases between them. CDR3 length equals 17 residues. The CDR3 bases are TGTGCCAGCAGCCAATATGTGGCTCGGGGCCCCCACAATGAGCAGTTCTTC. It codes for CASSQYVARGPHNEQFF.

Ten or more counts support this clonotype. The gene calls are TRBV12-3 or TRBV12-4 and TRBJ1-2; D possibly corresponds to TRBD1 (5 bases). This CDR3 is 13 amino acids long. V lost 2 bases, J lost 7 bases, and 11 bases lay in between. The CDR3 protein is CASSLYQGRGYTF. In DNA, the CDR3 is TGTGCCAGCAGTTTATATCAGGGACGTGGCTACACCTTC.

This clonotype was detected only a few times. J is TRBJ1-1 and V is TRBV29-1, with TRBD1 as a possible D gene (5 bases). V lost 5 bases and J 1 base, leaving 8 bases between the germline ends. The CDR3 sequence is 12 residues long. Germline CDR1 reads SQVTM; CDR2 reads ANQGSEA. CDR3 DNA sequence: TGCAGCGTTCATGGGGCGAACACTGAAGCTTTCTTT. As protein: CSVHGANTEAFF.

As for this clonotype: At one end, the junction sequence differs from germline, possibly due to a read error. This rearrangement joins TRBV3-1 to TRBJ1-2, with unresolved D. The CDR3 spans 12 residues. The germline V gene encodes CDR1 LGHDT and CDR2 YNNKEL (reference sequence). The CDR3 here is CASSQGGGGYTF. In DNA form, the CDR3 reads TGCGCCAGCAGCCAAGGTGGTGGAGGCTACACCTTC.

In this sample, this clonotype turned up a few times. Compared with germline, one end of the junction differs, possibly owing to a read error. This chain uses TRBV7-7 with TRBJ2-1, with 9 bases fitting TRBD1. Per the germline V gene, CDR1 is SSHAT and CDR2 is FNYEAQ (reference sequence). This CDR3 contains 15 residues. The CDR3 protein is CASSPTGGRGNEQFF. Here the CDR3 DNA reads TGTGCTAGCAGTCCCACAGGGGGCCGAGGGAATGAGCAGTTCTTC.

This clonotype appeared many times. This rearrangement joins TRBV29-1 to TRBJ2-1; 13 bases map to TRBD2. Germline V gene sequence: CDR1 SQVTM, CDR2 ANQGSEA. The length of the CDR3 is 15 residues. Germline trimming cut 2 bases from V and 7 bases from J; bases unmatched to any gene: 5. The CDR3 protein is CSVEMGLAGHNEQFF. The CDR3 DNA follows: TGCAGCGTTGAAATGGGACTAGCGGGACATAATGAGCAGTTCTTC.

There are a few counts of this clonotype. V is TRBV24-1 and J is TRBJ1-5; 7 nucleotides line up with TRBD1. The V segment lost 4 bases and the J segment 9 bases; nucleotides outside the gene matches: 11. Germline V lookup: CDR1 KGHDR, CDR2 SFDVKD. The CDR3 runs 15 residues. CDR3 sequence: CATSDRDRAWGPQHF. The CDR3 DNA follows: TGTGCCACCAGTGACCGTGACAGGGCGTGGGGGCCCCAGCATTTT.

This clonotype turned up a few times. This chain uses TRBV5-1 with TRBJ2-3; 9 bases are a match to TRBD2. Germline CDR1 reads SGHRS; CDR2 reads YFSETQ. V lost 8 bases and J lost 2; bases outside the gene matches: 6. This CDR3 has 14 residues. The CDR3 coding sequence is TGCGCCAGTTCGGGACTAGCCTACACAGATACGCAGTATTTT. Amino acid sequence: CASSGLAYTDTQYF.

The chain joins TRBV20-1 to TRBJ2-1; either TRBD1 or TRBD2 may fit D (5 bases each). The CDR3 has 14 residues. The V gene lost 5 bases and the J gene lost 8 bases, with 19 bases spanning the gap. In germline, CDR1 is DFQATT, CDR2 SNEGSKA (reference sequence). The CDR3, as DNA: TGCAGTGCTGTCCGGGACCCCATCGGACATGAGCAGTTCTTC. It specifies CSAVRDPIGHEQFF.

Points on this clonotype: Since a much larger clone is just one base distant, this may be a read error. The chain recombines TRBV6-1 with TRBJ1-2, with TRBD1 matching over 12 bases. Looked up from germline, CDR1 is MNHNS and CDR2 is SASEGT. This CDR3 has 15 residues. CDR3 nucleotides: TGTGCCAGCAGTGAATATGGGACAGGGGGCTATGGCCACACCTTC. Encoded protein: CASSEYGTGGYGHTF.

The rearrangement links TRBV2 to TRBJ1-1; D ambiguous. Germline CDR1 reads SNHLY; CDR2 reads FYNNEI. The CDR3 consists of 10 residues. V lost 0 bases to trimming and J lost 10 bases, with 3 bases between them. CDR3 nucleotides: TGTGCCAGCAGTGAAGCGCTAGCTTTCTTT. Protein: CASSEALAFF.

J is TRBJ2-5 and V is TRBV20-1; D call uncertain. Per the germline V gene, CDR1 is DFQATT and CDR2 is SNEGSKA (reference sequence). The CDR3 loop spans 10 amino acids. Trimming left V 2 bases short and J 12 bases short, with 10 bases between. CDR3: CSARIGQEYF. CDR3 DNA sequence: TGCAGTGCTAGAATTGGCCAGGAGTACTTC.

The CDR3 DNA reads TGTGCCAGCAGCCAAGCTGGGGTGGCTTCACCCCTCCACTTT. Its protein product is CASSQAGVASPLHF. J is TRBJ1-6 and V is TRBV4-2; D gene ambiguous. The CDR3 consists of 14 residues. Deletions cut 1 base from V and 9 bases from J, with 10 bases between. From germline, CDR1 is LGHNA and CDR2 YNFKEQ.

The chain employs TRBV3-1 and TRBJ1-1; tentatively, D is TRBD1 (5 bases). The V gene's germline CDR1 is LGHDT and CDR2 YNNKEL (reference sequence). V lost 1 base to trimming and J lost 1 base, with 10 bases between them. The CDR3 consists of 15 residues. Here the CDR3 reads CASSQVFGQNTEAFF. The CDR3 DNA is TGTGCCAGCAGCCAAGTGTTCGGACAGAACACTGAAGCTTTCTTT.

The chain is built from TRBV6-4 and TRBJ2-1; D may be TRBD1 or TRBD2 (6 bases each). Trimming removed 2 bases at V and 14 bases at J, with 16 bases between. This CDR3 comprises 13 residues. Germline loops: CDR1 MRHNA, CDR2 SNTAGT. The CDR3 bases are TGTGCCAGCAGTGACCTACGAACGGGGGCCAAGTTCTTC. It is translated as CASSDLRTGAKFF.

The V and J genes are TRBV19 and TRBJ2-1, with D perhaps TRBD1 (5 bases). V was trimmed by 2 bases and J by 3 bases, leaving 11 bases between them. The CDR3 runs 15 residues. Germline-derived CDR1 and CDR2 are LNHDA and SQIVND (reference sequence). The CDR3 protein is CASSIILGDYNEQFF. For the CDR3, the DNA is TGTGCCAGTAGTATAATCTTAGGGGACTACAATGAGCAGTTCTTC.

The J gene is TRBJ1-6, the V gene TRBV14, with D uncertain. Trimming took off 4 bases at V and 7 bases at J, with 14 bases between the two ends. The germline gives CDR1 SGHDN, CDR2 FVKESK. The CDR3 covers 15 residues. The CDR3 region is CASSPLGRRNSPLHF. The CDR3 DNA follows: TGTGCCAGCAGCCCTCTAGGGAGAAGGAATTCACCCCTCCACTTT.

This sequence joins TRBV6-1 and TRBJ1-1, with TRBD1 as a possible D gene (6 bases). Germline values: CDR1 MNHNS, CDR2 SASEGT. With 8 bases removed from V and 8 bases from J, the gap between germline ends came to 18 bases. There are 13 residues in the CDR3. CDR3 protein: CASGRGGVAEAFF. CDR3 sequence (DNA): TGTGCCAGCGGCAGGGGTGGAGTGGCGGAAGCTTTCTTT.

This clonotype came up a few times. The rearrangement links TRBV10-2 to TRBJ2-1; possible D gene TRBD2, 6 bases. The CDR3 length is 10 residues. Germline-derived CDR1 and CDR2 are WSHSY and SAAADI. Trimming took 7 bases from V and 9 from J, leaving 7 bases between them. Here the CDR3 DNA reads TGCGCCAGCATGGGAGGTGAGCAGTTCTTC. Its protein is CASMGGEQFF.

This clonotype was picked up a small number of times. The V and J genes are TRBV12-3 or TRBV12-4 and TRBJ2-7; 9 bases match TRBD2. J was trimmed by 5 bases and V by 6 bases; bases with no gene match: 8. The CDR3 consists of 14 residues. The CDR3 reads CASRQGLATNEQYF. The CDR3 region has the DNA TGTGCCAGCAGACAGGGACTAGCCACGAACGAGCAGTACTTC.

The chain links TRBV18 to TRBJ2-4; 9 nucleotides align to TRBD2. The end of the DNA is better explained by TRBJ2-7, so the J call may be wrong. Germline values: CDR1 KGHSH, CDR2 LQKENI. CDR3 length: 14 residues. CDR3: CASSPLSTSGEQYF. The CDR3 region has the DNA TGTGCCAGCTCACCACTATCGACTAGCGGCGAGCAGTACTTC.

In this sample, this clonotype turned up a few times. This chain links TRBV29-1 with TRBJ2-7; 12 bases match TRBD2. The CDR3 runs 18 residues. From germline, CDR1 is SQVTM and CDR2 ANQGSEA. J was trimmed by 4 bases and V by 3 bases; bases with no gene match: 16. The CDR3 coding sequence is TGCAGCGTTGAGGGTTCAAAGACTAGCGGGAGAAATAGTTACGAGCAGTACTTC. Encoded protein: CSVEGSKTSGRNSYEQYF.

The chain has TRBV7-9 and TRBJ1-1; D is possibly TRBD1 (6 bases). In germline, CDR1 is SEHNR, CDR2 FQNEAQ (reference sequence). The CDR3 covers 13 residues. Trimming took off 5 bases at V and 11 bases at J, with 18 bases between the two ends. The CDR3 DNA reads as TGTGCCAGCAGCAAAGGGACACCACCTTTGGCTTTCTTT. As protein: CASSKGTPPLAFF. The variable domain in full, completed from reference TRBV7-9 and TRBJ1-1, reads DTGVSQNPRHKITKRGQNVTFRCDPISEHNRLYWYRQTLGQGPEFLTYFQNEAQLEKSRLLSDRFSAERPKGSFSTLEIQRTEQGDSAMYLCASSKGTPPLAFFGQGTRLTVV.

The chain carries TRBV6-6 and TRBJ2-7, with 7 bases aligning to TRBD2. J was trimmed by 7 bases and V by 2 bases; bases with no gene match: 14. The CDR3 spans 16 residues. The V gene's germline CDR1 is MNHNY and CDR2 SVGAGI (reference sequence). CDR3 in DNA: TGTGCCAGCAGTTACCTTGTCGGGGGGAGGGCCGGTGAGCAGTACTTC. It translates to CASSYLVGGRAGEQYF.